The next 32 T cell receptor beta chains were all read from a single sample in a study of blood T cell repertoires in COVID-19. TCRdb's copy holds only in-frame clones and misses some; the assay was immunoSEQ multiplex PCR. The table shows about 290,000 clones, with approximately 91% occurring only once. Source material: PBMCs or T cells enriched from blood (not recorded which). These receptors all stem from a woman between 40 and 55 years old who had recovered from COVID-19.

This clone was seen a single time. The CDR3 DNA sequence: TGTGCCAGCAGCCCCGAAGTGGGGAGCTTGAACACTGAAGCTTTCTTT. Amino acid sequence: CASSPEVGSLNTEAFF. The gene calls are TRBV9 and TRBJ1-1; D gene unclear. This CDR3 is 16 amino acids long. Germline values: CDR1 SGDLS, CDR2 YYNGEE. V lost 4 bases and J lost 0, with 16 bases in between.

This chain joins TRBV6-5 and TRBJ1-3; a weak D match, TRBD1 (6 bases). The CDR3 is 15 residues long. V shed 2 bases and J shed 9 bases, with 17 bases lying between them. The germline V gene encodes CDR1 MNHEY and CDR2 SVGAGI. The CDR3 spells CASSYEAGVRGTIYF. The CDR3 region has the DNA TGTGCCAGCAGTTACGAGGCAGGGGTCCGTGGCACCATATATTTT.

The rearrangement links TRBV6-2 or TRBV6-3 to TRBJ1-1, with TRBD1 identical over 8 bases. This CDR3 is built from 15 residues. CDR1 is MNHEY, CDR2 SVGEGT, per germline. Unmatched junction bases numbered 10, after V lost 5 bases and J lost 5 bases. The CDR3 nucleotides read TGTGCCAGCAGTGCGGCAGGGGGCGTATGGACTGAAGCTTTCTTT. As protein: CASSAAGGVWTEAFF.

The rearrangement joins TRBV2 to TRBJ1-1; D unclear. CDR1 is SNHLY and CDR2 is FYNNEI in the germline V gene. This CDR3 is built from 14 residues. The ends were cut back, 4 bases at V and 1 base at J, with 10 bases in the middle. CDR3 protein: CASSVRWQNTEAFF. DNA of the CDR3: TGTGCCAGCAGTGTCCGTTGGCAGAACACTGAAGCTTTCTTT. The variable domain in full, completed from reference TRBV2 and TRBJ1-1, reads EPEVTQTPSHQVTQMGQEVILRCVPISNHLYFYWYRQILGQKVEFLVSFYNNEISEKSEIFDDQFSVERPDGSNFTLKIRSTKLEDSAMYFCASSVRWQNTEAFFGQGTRLTVV.

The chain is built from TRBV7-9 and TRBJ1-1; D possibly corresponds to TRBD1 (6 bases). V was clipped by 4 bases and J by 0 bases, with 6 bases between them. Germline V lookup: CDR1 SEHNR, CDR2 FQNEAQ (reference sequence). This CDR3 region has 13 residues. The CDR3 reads CASSWTVNTEAFF. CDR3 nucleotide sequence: TGTGCCAGCAGCTGGACAGTGAACACTGAAGCTTTCTTT.

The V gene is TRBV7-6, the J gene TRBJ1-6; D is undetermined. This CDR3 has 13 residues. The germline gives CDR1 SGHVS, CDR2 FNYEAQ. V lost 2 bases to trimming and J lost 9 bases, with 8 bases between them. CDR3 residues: CASSLIGGSPLHF. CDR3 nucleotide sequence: TGTGCCAGCAGCTTAATAGGAGGTTCACCCCTCCACTTT.

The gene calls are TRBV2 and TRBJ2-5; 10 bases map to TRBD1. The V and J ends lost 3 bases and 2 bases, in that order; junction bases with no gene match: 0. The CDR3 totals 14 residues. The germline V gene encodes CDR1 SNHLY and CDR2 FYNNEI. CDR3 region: CASSEDRGQETQYF. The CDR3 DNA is TGTGCCAGCAGTGAGGACAGGGGGCAAGAGACCCAGTACTTC.

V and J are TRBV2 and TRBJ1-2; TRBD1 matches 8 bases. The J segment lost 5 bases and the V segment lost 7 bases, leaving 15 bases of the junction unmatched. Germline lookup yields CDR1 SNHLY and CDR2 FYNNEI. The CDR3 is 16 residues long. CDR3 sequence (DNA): TGTGCCAGCACCGAAGGGACAGGCCTGATTTCGTATGGCTACACCTTC. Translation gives CASTEGTGLISYGYTF.

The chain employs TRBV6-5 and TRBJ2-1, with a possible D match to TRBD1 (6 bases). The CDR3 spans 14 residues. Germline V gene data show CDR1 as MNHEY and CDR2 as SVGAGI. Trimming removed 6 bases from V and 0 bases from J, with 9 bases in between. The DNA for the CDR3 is TGTGCCAGCAGGGACAGAAACTCCTACAATGAGCAGTTCTTC. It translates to CASRDRNSYNEQFF.

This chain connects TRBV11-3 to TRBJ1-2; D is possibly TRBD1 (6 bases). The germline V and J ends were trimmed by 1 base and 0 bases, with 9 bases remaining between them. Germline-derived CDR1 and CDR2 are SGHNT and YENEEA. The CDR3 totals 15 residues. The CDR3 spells CASSLGQVANYGYTF. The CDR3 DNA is TGTGCCAGCAGCTTAGGACAGGTAGCTAACTATGGCTACACCTTC. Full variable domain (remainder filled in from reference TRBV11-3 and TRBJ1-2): EAGVVQSPRYKIIEKKQPVAFWCNPISGHNTLYWYLQNLGQGPELLIRYENEEAVDDSQLPKDRFSAERLKGVDSTLKIQPAELGDSAVYLCASSLGQVANYGYTFGSGTRLTVV.

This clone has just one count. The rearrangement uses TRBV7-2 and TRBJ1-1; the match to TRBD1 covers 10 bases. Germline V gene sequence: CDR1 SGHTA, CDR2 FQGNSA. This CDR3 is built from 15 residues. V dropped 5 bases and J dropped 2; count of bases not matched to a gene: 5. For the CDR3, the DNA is TGTGCCAGCAGCCCGCGACAGGGGGCTAACACTGAAGCTTTCTTT. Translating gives CASSPRQGANTEAFF.

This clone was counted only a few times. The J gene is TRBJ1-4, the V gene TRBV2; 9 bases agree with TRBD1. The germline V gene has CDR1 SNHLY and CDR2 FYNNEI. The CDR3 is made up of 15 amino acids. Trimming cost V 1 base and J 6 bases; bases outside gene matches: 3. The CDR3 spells CASSEGTGVYEKLFF. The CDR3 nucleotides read TGTGCCAGCAGTGAAGGGACAGGGGTCTATGAAAAACTGTTTTTT.

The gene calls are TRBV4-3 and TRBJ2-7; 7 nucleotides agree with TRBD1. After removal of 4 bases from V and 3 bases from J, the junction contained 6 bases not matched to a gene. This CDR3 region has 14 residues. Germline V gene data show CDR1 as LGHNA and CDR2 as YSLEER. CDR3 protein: CASSLQTGDYEQYF. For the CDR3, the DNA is TGCGCCAGCAGCCTACAAACAGGGGACTACGAGCAGTACTTC.

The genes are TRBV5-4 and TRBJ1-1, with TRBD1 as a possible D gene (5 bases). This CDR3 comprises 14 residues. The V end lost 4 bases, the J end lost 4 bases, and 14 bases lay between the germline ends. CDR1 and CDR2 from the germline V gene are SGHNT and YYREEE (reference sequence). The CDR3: CASSPSGGVTEAFF. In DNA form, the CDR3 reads TGTGCCAGCAGCCCCTCGGGGGGTGTCACTGAAGCTTTCTTT.

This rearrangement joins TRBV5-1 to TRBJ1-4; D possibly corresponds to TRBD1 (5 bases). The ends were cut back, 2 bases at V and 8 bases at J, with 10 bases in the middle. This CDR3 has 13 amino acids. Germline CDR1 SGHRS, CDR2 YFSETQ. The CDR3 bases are TGCGCCAGCAGCTTCGCGGGGGGAGAAAAACTGTTTTTT. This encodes CASSFAGGEKLFF.

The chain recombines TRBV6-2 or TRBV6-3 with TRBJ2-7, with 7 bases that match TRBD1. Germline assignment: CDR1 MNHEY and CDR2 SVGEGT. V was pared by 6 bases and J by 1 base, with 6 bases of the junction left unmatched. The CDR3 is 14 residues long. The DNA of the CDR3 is TGTGCCAGCAGCGACAGGGTCTGGTCCTACGAGCAGTACTTC. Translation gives CASSDRVWSYEQYF.

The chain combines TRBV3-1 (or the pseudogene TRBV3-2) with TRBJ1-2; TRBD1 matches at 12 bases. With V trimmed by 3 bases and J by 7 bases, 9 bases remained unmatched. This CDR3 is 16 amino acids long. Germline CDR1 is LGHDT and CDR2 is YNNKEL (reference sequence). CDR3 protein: CASSQASGTGGSGYTF. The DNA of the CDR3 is TGTGCCAGCAGCCAGGCCTCCGGGACAGGGGGCTCTGGCTACACCTTC.

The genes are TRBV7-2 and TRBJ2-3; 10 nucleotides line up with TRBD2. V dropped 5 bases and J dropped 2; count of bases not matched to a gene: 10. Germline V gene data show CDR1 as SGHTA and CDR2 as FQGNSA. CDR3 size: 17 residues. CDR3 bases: TGTGCCAGCAGCCGTCACGGACTAGCGGCAATCACAGATACGCAGTATTTT. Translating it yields CASSRHGLAAITDTQYF.

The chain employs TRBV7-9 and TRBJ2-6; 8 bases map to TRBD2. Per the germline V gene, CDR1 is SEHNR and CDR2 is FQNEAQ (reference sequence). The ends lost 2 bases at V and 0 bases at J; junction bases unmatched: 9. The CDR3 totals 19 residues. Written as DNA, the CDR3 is TGTGCCAGCAGCTTATCGAGTTTCGGGGGGGACTCTGGGGCCAACGTCCTGACTTTC. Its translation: CASSLSSFGGDSGANVLTF.

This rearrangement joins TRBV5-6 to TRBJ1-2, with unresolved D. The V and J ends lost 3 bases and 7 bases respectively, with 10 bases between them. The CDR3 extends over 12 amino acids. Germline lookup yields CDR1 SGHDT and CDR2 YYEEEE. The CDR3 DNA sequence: TGTGCCAGCAGCTCGCCTCTCAGTGGCTACACCTTC. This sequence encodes CASSSPLSGYTF.

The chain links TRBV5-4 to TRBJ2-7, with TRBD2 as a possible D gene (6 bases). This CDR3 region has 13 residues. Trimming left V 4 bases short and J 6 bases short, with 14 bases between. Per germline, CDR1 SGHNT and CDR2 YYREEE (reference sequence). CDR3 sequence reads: CASSLAYSGEQYF. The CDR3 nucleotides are TGTGCCAGCAGCCTGGCCTATAGCGGCGAGCAGTACTTC.

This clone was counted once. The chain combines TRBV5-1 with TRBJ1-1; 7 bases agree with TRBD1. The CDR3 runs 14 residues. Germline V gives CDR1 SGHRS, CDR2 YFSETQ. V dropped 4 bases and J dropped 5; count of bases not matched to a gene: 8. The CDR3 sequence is CASSRSGQSTEAFF. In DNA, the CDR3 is TGCGCCAGCAGCCGGTCGGGACAGAGTACTGAAGCTTTCTTT.

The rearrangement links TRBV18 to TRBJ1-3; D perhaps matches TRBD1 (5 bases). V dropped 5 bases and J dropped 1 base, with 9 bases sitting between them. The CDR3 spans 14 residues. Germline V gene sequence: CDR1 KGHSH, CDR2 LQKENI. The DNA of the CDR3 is TGTGCCAGCTCAGCAACAGGTTCTGGAAACACCATATATTTT. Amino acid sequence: CASSATGSGNTIYF.

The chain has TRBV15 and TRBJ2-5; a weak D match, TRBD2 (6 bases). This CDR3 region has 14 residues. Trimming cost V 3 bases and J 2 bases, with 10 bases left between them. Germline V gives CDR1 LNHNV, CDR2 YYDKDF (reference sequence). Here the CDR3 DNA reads TGTGCCACCAGCAGGGAGCGGGTGCAAGAGACCCAGTACTTC. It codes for CATSRERVQETQYF.

The CDR3 sequence: CSVEVRGLRPRTEAFF. In DNA form, the CDR3 reads TGCAGCGTTGAAGTGAGGGGGCTTCGTCCGAGGACTGAAGCTTTCTTT. The chain recombines TRBV29-1 with TRBJ1-1; 7 nucleotides line up with TRBD1. There are 16 residues in the CDR3. V was clipped by 1 base and J by 5 bases; unmatched bases: 13. Germline lookup yields CDR1 SQVTM and CDR2 ANQGSEA.

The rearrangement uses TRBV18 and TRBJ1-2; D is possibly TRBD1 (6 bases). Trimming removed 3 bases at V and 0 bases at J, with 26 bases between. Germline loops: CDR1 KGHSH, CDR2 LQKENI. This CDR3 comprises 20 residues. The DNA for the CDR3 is TGTGCCAGCTCACCCCGCGTGGCGACAGGCGCCGAGATAGCTAACTATGGCTACACCTTC. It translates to CASSPRVATGAEIANYGYTF. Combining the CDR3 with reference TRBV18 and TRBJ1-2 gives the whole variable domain NAGVMQNPRHLVRRRGQEARLRCSPMKGHSHVYWYRQLPEEGLKFMVYLQKENIIDESGMPKERFSAEFPKEGPSILRIQQVVRGDSAAYFCASSPRVATGAEIANYGYTFGSGTRLTVV.

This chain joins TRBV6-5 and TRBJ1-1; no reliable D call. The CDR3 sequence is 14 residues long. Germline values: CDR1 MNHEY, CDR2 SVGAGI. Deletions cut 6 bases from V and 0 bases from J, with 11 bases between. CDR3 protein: CASRRLRVNTEAFF. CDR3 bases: TGTGCCAGCAGGCGACTAAGGGTGAACACTGAAGCTTTCTTT.

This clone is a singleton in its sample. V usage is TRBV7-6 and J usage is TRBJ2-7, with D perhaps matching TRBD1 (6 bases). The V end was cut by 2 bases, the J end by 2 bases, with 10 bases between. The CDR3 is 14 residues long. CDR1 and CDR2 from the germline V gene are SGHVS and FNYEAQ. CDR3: CASSLIRGTYEQYF. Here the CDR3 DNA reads TGTGCCAGCAGCTTAATAAGGGGGACCTACGAGCAGTACTTC.

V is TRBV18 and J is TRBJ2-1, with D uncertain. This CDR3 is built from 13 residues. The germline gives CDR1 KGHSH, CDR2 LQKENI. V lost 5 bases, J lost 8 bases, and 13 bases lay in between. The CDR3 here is CASSSSLSYEQFF. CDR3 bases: TGTGCCAGCTCATCCTCTCTCTCCTATGAGCAGTTCTTC.

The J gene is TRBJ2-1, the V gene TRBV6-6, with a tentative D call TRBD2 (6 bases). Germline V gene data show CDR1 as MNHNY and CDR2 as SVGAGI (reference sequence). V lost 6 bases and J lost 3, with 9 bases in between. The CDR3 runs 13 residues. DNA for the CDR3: TGTGCCAGCAGCTCGGGGGACTACAATGAGCAGTTCTTC. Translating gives CASSSGDYNEQFF.

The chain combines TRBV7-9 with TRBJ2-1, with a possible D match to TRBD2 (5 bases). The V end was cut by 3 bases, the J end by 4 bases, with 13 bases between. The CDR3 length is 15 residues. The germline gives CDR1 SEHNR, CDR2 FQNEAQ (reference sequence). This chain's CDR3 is CASSFRTSGYNEQFF. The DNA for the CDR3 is TGTGCCAGCAGCTTCCGTACCAGCGGTTACAATGAGCAGTTCTTC.

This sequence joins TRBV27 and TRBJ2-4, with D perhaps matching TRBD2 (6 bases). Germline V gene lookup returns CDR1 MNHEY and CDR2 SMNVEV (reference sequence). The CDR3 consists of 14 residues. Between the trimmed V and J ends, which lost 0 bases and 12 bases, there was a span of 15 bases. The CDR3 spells CASSLSPGLGHQYF. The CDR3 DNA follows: TGTGCCAGCAGTTTATCGCCGGGACTTGGCCATCAGTACTTC.